The 7 T cell receptor beta chains presented below share a single source sample, sequenced in a study of shared clonotypes between healthy human individuals. The repertoire was sequenced with immunoSEQ multiplex PCR; TCRdb's copy has only in-frame clones and lacks some. The data show a few million clones, with 85% to 95% seen just once and about 0.39% held by the top ten. Source material: naive CD4+ T cells from PBMCs. Subset in this sample: CD45RA+ positively selected. Receptors originate from a man in his late teens or twenties in good health. Some clones in this sample may be carry-over from other donors' samples.

This sequence joins TRBV28 and TRBJ1-1, with a possible D match to TRBD1 (5 bases). Trimming cost V 7 bases and J 4 bases, with 19 bases left between them. Germline V gives CDR1 MDHEN, CDR2 SYDVKM. This CDR3 is built from 15 residues. The CDR3 DNA reads as TGTGCCAGCACCCGCCGGGGGGGTAGGGGCACTGAAGCTTTCTTT. Its protein is CASTRRGGRGTEAFF.

The V and J genes are TRBV5-6 and TRBJ2-2, with D tentatively TRBD1 (6 bases). Germline V gene lookup returns CDR1 SGHDT and CDR2 YYEEEE. Trimming pared 0 bases from V and 7 bases from J, leaving 10 bases between. The CDR3 runs to 14 residues. CDR3 protein: CASSLESGVGELFF. CDR3 in DNA: TGTGCCAGCAGCTTGGAGTCAGGGGTCGGGGAGCTGTTTTTT. The complete variable domain, with remaining parts taken from reference TRBV5-6 and TRBJ2-2, reads DAGVTQSPTHLIKTRGQQVTLRCSPKSGHDTVSWYQQALGQGPQFIFQYYEEEERQRGNFPDRFSGHQFPNYSSELNVNALLLGDSALYLCASSLESGVGELFFGEGSRLTVL.

The CDR3 protein is CASSSPGQPTATQYF. The CDR3 DNA reads as TGTGCCAGCAGCTCGCCGGGACAGCCGACTGCTACGCAGTATTTT. This chain links TRBV7-2 with TRBJ2-3, with 7 bases identical to TRBD1. This CDR3 is 15 amino acids long. Germline V gene data show CDR1 as SGHTA and CDR2 as FQGNSA. V gave up 4 bases and J gave up 8 bases; unmatched junction bases: 12.

The chain uses TRBV5-1 and TRBJ1-2; no firm D call. The V gene lost 4 bases and the J gene lost 7 bases, with 11 bases spanning the gap. This CDR3 region has 12 residues. Germline V gives CDR1 SGHRS, CDR2 YFSETQ. The CDR3 reads CASSPEGSGYTF. The CDR3 region has the DNA TGCGCCAGCAGCCCAGAAGGGAGTGGCTACACCTTC.

On this clone itself: A read error may produce the germline difference seen at one junction end. The DNA for the CDR3 is TGCGCCAGCAGTGAGGGGACAGTCGGGTCTGCCTTCTTC. Its protein is CASSEGTVGSAFF. The V call is TRBV10-1, the J call TRBJ1-2, with TRBD1 matching over 7 bases. Germline assignment: CDR1 WNHNN and CDR2 SYGVQD (reference sequence). The CDR3 totals 13 residues.

This chain connects TRBV28 to TRBJ2-3, with 16 bases lining up with TRBD2. Germline-derived CDR1 and CDR2 are MDHEN and SYDVKM. V gave up 4 bases and J gave up 5 bases; unmatched junction bases: 6. CDR3 length equals 17 residues. For the CDR3, the DNA is TGTGCCAGCAGTTCGGGGGGACTAGCGGGAGGGCAAGATACGCAGTATTTT. Translation gives CASSSGGLAGGQDTQYF.

The gene calls are TRBV6-4 and TRBJ2-3; 8 positions match TRBD2. The ends lost 0 bases at V and 5 bases at J; junction bases unmatched: 4. This CDR3 has 15 amino acids. CDR1 and CDR2 from the germline V gene are MRHNA and SNTAGT. The CDR3 protein is CASSDSTGRGDTQYF. As DNA, the CDR3 is TGTGCCAGCAGTGACTCGACCGGGAGGGGAGATACGCAGTATTTT.